This TCR beta chain was identified during a study of response to subunit inactivated influenza vaccine. TCRdb fed the RT-PCR reads into MiXCR, producing one record per CDR3 protein. The sample shows about 570,000 distinct CDR3 sequences, roughly 12% of them seen only once. V was trimmed by 7 bases and J by 7 bases, leaving 11 bases between them. CDR3 length: 12 residues. Only a few counts were recorded for this clonotype. Sequenced material: PBMCs from blood, taken on the day of vaccination. This chain uses TRBV12-3 or TRBV12-4 with TRBJ1-5; perhaps TRBD1 as D (6 bases). The receptor comes from a man aged 45-65 years who received an inactivated influenza vaccine. The CDR3 region has the DNA TGTGCCAGCACCAAGGACAGACAGCCCCAGCATTTT. It specifies CASTKDRQPQHF.